A selection of T cell receptor beta chains follows, all from one sample in a study of cytomegalovirus exposure and HLA in healthy donors. The repertoire was sequenced with immunoSEQ multiplex PCR; TCRdb's copy has only in-frame clones and lacks some. This sample yields 150,000 to 200,000 clones, of which around 76% are seen a single time; approximately 2% belongs to the top ten. Sequencing input: PBMCs. The source of these receptors is a woman in her thirties in good health and CMV-seropositive. The CDR3 runs from the conserved cysteine through the conserved F or W. D genes are given only for firm matches. Not all rows give a size; the values are once, few, many and, for expanded clones, a class.

size	length	V	J	D	CDR3	DNA
NA	20	TRBV5-1	TRBJ1-6	TRBD1	CASSYRPGQGARAGNSPLHF	TGCGCCAGCAGCTATCGACCGGGACAGGGGGCACGGGCGGGGAATTCACCCCTCCACTTT
once	16	TRBV19	TRBJ1-2	NA	CASSIEPQRTNYGYTF	TGTGCCAGTAGTATAGAACCACAACGCACTAACTATGGCTACACCTTC
NA	14	TRBV2	TRBJ1-5	NA	CASSSLTDNQPQHF	TGTGCCAGCAGTTCCCTGACAGACAATCAGCCCCAGCATTTT
once	15	TRBV7-2	TRBJ2-2	NA	CASSSEYTGSRKLFF	TGTGCCAGCAGCTCCGAATACACAGGGTCAAGGAAGCTGTTTTTT
once	16	TRBV18	TRBJ2-3	NA	CASSPPGSRSTDTQYF	TGTGCCAGCTCACCACCGGGTAGCAGAAGCACAGATACGCAGTATTTT
NA	11	TRBV30	TRBJ1-2	TRBD1	CARTGGKGYTF	TGTGCCAGGACAGGGGGCAAAGGCTACACCTTC
few	13	TRBV4-2	TRBJ1-1	NA	CASSYRTAPQAFF	TGTGCCAGCAGTTACCGGACAGCGCCGCAAGCTTTCTTT
NA	18	TRBV7-9	TRBJ2-6	TRBD1	CASSLGQEAESGANVLTF	TGTGCCAGCAGCCTGGGACAGGAGGCAGAATCTGGGGCCAACGTCCTGACTTTC
many	13	TRBV5-4	TRBJ2-7	NA	CASRFTGGDEQYF	TGTGCCAGCCGATTTACAGGGGGGGACGAGCAGTACTTC
NA	12	TRBV28	TRBJ1-6	TRBD1	CASSPRGTVLHF	TGTGCCAGCAGTCCCAGGGGGACAGTCCTCCACTTT
NA	15	TRBV13	TRBJ2-2	NA	CASSLNLLNTGELFF	TGTGCCAGCAGCTTAAACTTACTGAACACCGGGGAGCTGTTTTTT
NA	15	TRBV27	TRBJ1-2	TRBD1	CASSLSLTGTYGYTF	TGTGCCAGCAGTTTATCTCTGACAGGGACCTATGGCTACACCTTC
few	14	TRBV4-1	TRBJ2-7	NA	CASSFRLSGYEQYF	TGCGCCAGCAGCTTCCGGCTAAGCGGGTACGAGCAGTACTTC
NA	15	TRBV18	TRBJ1-2	NA	CASSLARQPNYGYTF	TGTGCCAGCTCACTGGCCAGGCAGCCTAACTATGGCTACACCTTC
NA	13	TRBV29-1	TRBJ2-5	NA	CSVEGRGRETQYF	TGCAGCGTTGAAGGCCGAGGGCGGGAGACCCAGTACTTC
NA	14	TRBV5-1	TRBJ2-7	TRBD1	CASSSDRGPYEQYF	TGCGCCAGCAGCTCCGACAGGGGGCCCTACGAGCAGTACTTC
NA	15	TRBV5-4	TRBJ1-5	NA	CASSSGQGPNQPQHF	TGTGCCAGCAGTTCAGGCCAGGGCCCCAATCAGCCCCAGCATTTT
NA	14	TRBV19	TRBJ1-2	NA	CASSIDRSNYGYTF	TGTGCCAGTAGTATAGATCGGAGTAACTATGGCTACACCTTC
NA	14	TRBV29-1	TRBJ1-2	TRBD1	CSVETPGTGYGYTF	TGCAGCGTTGAAACTCCCGGGACAGGGTATGGCTACACCTTC
NA	15	TRBV14	TRBJ1-6	NA	CASSQDRQRNSPLHF	TGTGCCAGCAGCCAAGATCGACAGCGAAATTCACCCCTCCACTTT
NA	15	TRBV6-6	TRBJ1-3	NA	CASSYFGGSGNTIYF	TGTGCCAGCAGTTACTTTGGGGGCTCGGGAAACACCATATATTTT
NA	13	TRBV7-9	TRBJ1-2	NA	CASSTPGGGSWGF	TGTGCCAGCAGCACGCCCGGGGGGGGGTCCTGGGGCTTC
NA	13	TRBV5-1	TRBJ2-7	NA	CASSPSDSYEQYF	TGCGCCAGCAGCCCCTCGGACAGCTACGAGCAGTACTTC
NA	15	TRBV5-1	TRBJ2-1	NA	CASSFSGSAYNEQFF	TGCGCCAGCAGCTTCTCAGGGTCCGCCTACAATGAGCAGTTCTTC
NA	16	TRBV4-2	TRBJ2-3	NA	CASSPQEGSGTDTQYF	TGTGCCAGCAGCCCCCAAGAGGGTTCGGGCACAGATACGCAGTATTTT